This TCR beta chain was observed in a study of T cell responses to AZD1222 COVID-19 vaccine. Notes on the study in general: Among the donors, most were white British and more were female, and clonal diversity was possibly underestimated. Regions 160-218 and 743-854 dominated among vaccine-associated CD4 TCRs spanning spike. Regions left unmutated in variants are reportedly the target of nearly half of spike-specific TCRs.

In regard to this clone: What it binds is not known.

Using immunoSEQ multiplex PCR, the repertoire was profiled, and TCRdb retains in-frame clones only, with some absent. Of under 150,000 clones in the sample, approximately 90% were seen once. CDR3 length equals 15 residues. Per germline, CDR1 SEHNR and CDR2 FQNEAQ (reference sequence). Trimming took 5 bases from V and 0 from J, leaving 13 bases between them. V gene TRBV7-9 combines with J gene TRBJ1-2; D not certain. Sequences were derived from peripheral blood, sampled 28 days after the second AZD1222 dose. The clonotype originates from an adult who received the AZD1222 COVID-19 vaccine. The CDR3 DNA reads as TGTGCCAGCAGCCTACTAGGGCCTGCTAACTATGGCTACACCTTC. It translates to CASSLLGPANYGYTF.